Sequencing of this T cell receptor (beta chain) was carried out in a study of post-analysis software for immune sequencing data. The study's findings and limits: In multiple sclerosis, normalized Chao1 diversity was significantly below that of controls. The study found TRBV5-6, TRBV5-1 and TRBV20-1 among about five TRBV segments more frequent in patients than controls. The F measure placed samples prepared in the same batch into strongly shared clusters.

Only a few counts were recorded for this clonotype. What it binds is not known. Prepared libraries of TCR beta cDNA carried unique molecular identifiers. From the PCR reads, TCRdb called clonotypes with MiXCR, one entry per CDR3 protein. The sample includes approximately 460,000 distinct CDR3 sequences, roughly 45% of them seen just once. The germline V gene encodes CDR1 SQVTM and CDR2 ANQGSEA. The V end was cut by 5 bases, the J end by 2 bases, with 13 bases between. CDR3 length: 13 residues. The sample consisted of blood. The sequence was collected from a girl between 10 and 17 years old with multiple sclerosis. This chain connects TRBV29-1 to TRBJ2-7; weak D call: TRBD1 (5 bases). CDR3 sequence (DNA): TGCAGCGTTAAGGTGCAGGACACCTACGAGCAGTACTTC. The encoded protein is CSVKVQDTYEQYF.